The clone carrying this T cell receptor (beta chain) was observed at least ten times. These data belong to a study of early T cells in non-severe SARS-CoV-2 infection. V was shortened by 7 bases and J by 5 bases, with 18 bases between the two germline ends. This CDR3 is built from 14 residues. Each CDR3 protein gets one entry after TCRdb re-called the 5' RACE reads with MiXCR. Here the sample spans roughly 51,000 distinct CDR3 sequences, roughly 6.5% being singletons. The sequencing used whole blood, collected at baseline. The clonotype comes from an adult who was a healthcare worker with PCR-confirmed SARS-CoV-2 infection or an uninfected control (not recorded which). The chain recombines TRBV12-3 or TRBV12-4 with TRBJ2-7, with D maybe TRBD2 (5 bases). In nucleotides, the CDR3 is TGTGCCAGCACCCCCTCCGGGAACCTGAACGAGCAGTACTTC. This gives the protein CASTPSGNLNEQYF.